Given below is one T cell receptor beta chain in context. It was with 60 Vbeta and 13 Jbeta primers that the PCR ran. Using immunoSEQ multiplex PCR, the repertoire was profiled, and TCRdb retains in-frame clones only, with some absent. The profile shows some 98,000 clones, roughly 77% of them singletons. The sample comes from a study of cytomegalovirus exposure and HLA in healthy donors. Germline V gene data show CDR1 as SGHTS and CDR2 as YDEGEE. CDR3 length equals 14 residues. Deletions cut 4 bases from V and 5 bases from J, with 15 bases between. This clonotype was sampled from a man between 40 and 49 years old in good health and CMV-seronegative. Material for sequencing was PBMCs. The V call is TRBV5-8, the J call TRBJ2-5, with D perhaps matching TRBD2 (6 bases). CDR3: CASSPRTGTETQYF. The DNA for the CDR3 is TGTGCCAGCAGCCCGCGGACTGGGACTGAGACCCAGTACTTC.